This T cell receptor (beta chain) was captured in a study of OX40 agonist ivuxolimab in advanced cancers. Method: immunoSEQ multiplex PCR; TCRdb's copy keeps in-frame clones and lacks some. The data show 21,000 or so clones, roughly four fifths seen once. J was trimmed by 5 bases and V by 2 bases; bases with no gene match: 5. This CDR3 is 15 amino acids long. The germline V gene has CDR1 KGHSH and CDR2 LQKENI. The J gene is TRBJ1-5, the V gene TRBV18; the match to TRBD1 covers 8 bases. This sample comprised CD4+ or CD8+ T cells sorted from blood, obtained in a trial of the OX40 agonist ivuxolimab. The TCR originated in an adult with an advanced solid tumor such as melanoma, head and neck, liver or kidney cancer. In DNA form, the CDR3 reads TGTGCCAGCTCACCAGGGACAGGAGTTGATCAGCCCCAGCATTTT. Translated, it gives CASSPGTGVDQPQHF.